Reported below is one T cell receptor (beta chain). This table comes from immunoSEQ multiplex PCR, and its TCRdb copy is limited to in-frame clones, with some not included. The sample carries 150,000 to 180,000 clones, around 83% recorded once. The sample belongs to a study of blood T cell repertoires in COVID-19. V was shortened by 6 bases and J by 7 bases, with 15 bases between the two germline ends. The CDR3 has 13 amino acids. CDR1 KGHSH and CDR2 LQKENI come from the germline V gene. This TCR was recovered from a woman aged 45 to 65 with acute or convalescent COVID-19. V is TRBV18 and J is TRBJ1-1; the D is unclear. Material: peripheral blood. The CDR3 spells CASSALEGGEAFF. In DNA form, the CDR3 reads TGTGCCAGCTCTGCATTAGAGGGCGGTGAAGCTTTCTTT.